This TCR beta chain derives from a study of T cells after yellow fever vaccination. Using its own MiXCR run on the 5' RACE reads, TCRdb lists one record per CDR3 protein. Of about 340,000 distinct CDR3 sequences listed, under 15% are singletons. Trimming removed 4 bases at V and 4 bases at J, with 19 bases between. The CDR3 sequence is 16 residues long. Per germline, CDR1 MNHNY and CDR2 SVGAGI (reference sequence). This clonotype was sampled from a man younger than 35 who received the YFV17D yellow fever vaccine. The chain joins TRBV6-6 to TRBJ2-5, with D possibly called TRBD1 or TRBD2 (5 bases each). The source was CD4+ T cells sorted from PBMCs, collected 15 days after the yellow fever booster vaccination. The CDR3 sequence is CASSSRGTSLAETQYF. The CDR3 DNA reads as TGTGCCAGCAGTTCCCGAGGGACCTCCCTAGCAGAGACCCAGTACTTC.